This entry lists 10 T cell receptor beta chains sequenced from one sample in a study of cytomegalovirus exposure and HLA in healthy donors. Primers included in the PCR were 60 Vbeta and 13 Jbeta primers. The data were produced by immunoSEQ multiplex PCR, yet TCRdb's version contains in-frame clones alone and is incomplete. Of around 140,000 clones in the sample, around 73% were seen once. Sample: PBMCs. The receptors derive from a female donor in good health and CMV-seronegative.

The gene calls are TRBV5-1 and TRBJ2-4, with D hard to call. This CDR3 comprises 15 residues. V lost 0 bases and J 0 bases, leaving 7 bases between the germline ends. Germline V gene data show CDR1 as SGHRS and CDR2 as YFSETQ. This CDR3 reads CASSLGALAKNIQYF. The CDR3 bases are TGCGCCAGCAGCTTGGGGGCGCTAGCCAAAAACATTCAGTACTTC.

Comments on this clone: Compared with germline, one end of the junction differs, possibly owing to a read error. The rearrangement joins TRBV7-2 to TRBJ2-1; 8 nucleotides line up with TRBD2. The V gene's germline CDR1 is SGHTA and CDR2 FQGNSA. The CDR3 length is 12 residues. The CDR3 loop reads CASSFGGGRPVF. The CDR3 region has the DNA TGTGCCAGCAGCTTCGGCGGGGGGAGGCCAGTCTTC.

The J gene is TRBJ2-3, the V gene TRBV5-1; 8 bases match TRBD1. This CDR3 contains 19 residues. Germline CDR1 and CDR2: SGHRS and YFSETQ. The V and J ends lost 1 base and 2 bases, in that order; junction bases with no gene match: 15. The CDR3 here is CASSLRGSGRQGTTDTQYF. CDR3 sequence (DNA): TGCGCCAGCAGCTTGAGAGGCAGCGGCAGACAGGGGACCACAGATACGCAGTATTTT.

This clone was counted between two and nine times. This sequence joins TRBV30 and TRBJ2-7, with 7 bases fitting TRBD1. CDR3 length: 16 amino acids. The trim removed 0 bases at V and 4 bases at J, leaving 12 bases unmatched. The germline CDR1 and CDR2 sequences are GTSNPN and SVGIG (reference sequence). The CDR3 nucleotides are TGTGCCTGGAGTGTAATCCCGGGACAGTTGGGGTACGAGCAGTACTTC. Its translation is CAWSVIPGQLGYEQYF.

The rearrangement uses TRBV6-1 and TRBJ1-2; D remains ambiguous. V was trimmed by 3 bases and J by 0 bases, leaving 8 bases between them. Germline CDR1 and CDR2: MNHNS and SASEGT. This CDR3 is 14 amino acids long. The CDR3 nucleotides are TGTGCCAGCAGTGATGAGGGAACTAACTATGGCTACACCTTC. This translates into CASSDEGTNYGYTF.

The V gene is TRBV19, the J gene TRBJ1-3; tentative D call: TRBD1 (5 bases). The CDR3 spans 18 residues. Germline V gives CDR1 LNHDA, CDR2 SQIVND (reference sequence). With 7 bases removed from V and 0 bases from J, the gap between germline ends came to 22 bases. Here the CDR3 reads CASIAGSLPRTSGNTIYF. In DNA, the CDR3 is TGTGCCAGTATAGCAGGGTCGTTACCCAGAACCTCTGGAAACACCATATATTTT.

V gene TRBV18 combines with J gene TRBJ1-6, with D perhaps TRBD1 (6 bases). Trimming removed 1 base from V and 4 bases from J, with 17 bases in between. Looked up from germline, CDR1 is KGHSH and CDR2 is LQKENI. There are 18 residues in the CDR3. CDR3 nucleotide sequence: TGTGCCAGCTCACCACTATTTTCGGGGACACAGTATAATTCACCCCTCCACTTT. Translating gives CASSPLFSGTQYNSPLHF.

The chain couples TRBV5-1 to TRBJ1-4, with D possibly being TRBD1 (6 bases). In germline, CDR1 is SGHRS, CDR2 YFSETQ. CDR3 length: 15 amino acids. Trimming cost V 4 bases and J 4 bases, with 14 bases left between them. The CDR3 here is CASSPQGNFNEKLFF. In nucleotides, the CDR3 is TGCGCCAGCAGCCCACAGGGAAACTTTAATGAAAAACTGTTTTTT.

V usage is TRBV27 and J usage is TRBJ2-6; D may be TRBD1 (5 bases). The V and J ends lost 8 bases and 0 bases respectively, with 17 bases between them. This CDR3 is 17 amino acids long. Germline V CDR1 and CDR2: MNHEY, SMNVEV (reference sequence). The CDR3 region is CASYPTQGASGANVLTF. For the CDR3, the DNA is TGTGCCAGCTATCCCACTCAGGGCGCCTCTGGGGCCAACGTCCTGACTTTC.

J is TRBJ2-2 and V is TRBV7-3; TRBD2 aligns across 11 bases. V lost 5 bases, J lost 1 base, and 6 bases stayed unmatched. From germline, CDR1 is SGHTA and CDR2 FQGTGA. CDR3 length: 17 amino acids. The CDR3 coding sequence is TGTGCCAGCAGCCCGGGGCTAGCGGGGGGGAACACCGGGGAGCTGTTTTTT. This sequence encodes CASSPGLAGGNTGELFF. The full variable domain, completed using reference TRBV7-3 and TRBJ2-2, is GAGVSQTPSNKVTEKGKYVELRCDPISGHTALYWYRQSLGQGPEFLIYFQGTGAADDSGLPNDRFFAVRPEGSVSTLKIQRTERGDSAVYLCASSPGLAGGNTGELFFGEGSRLTVL.